Listed below are T cell receptor beta chains from one sample, sequenced in a study of T cell changes during pregnancy in multiple sclerosis. The method was immunoSEQ multiplex PCR; TCRdb's version includes in-frame clones alone and lacks a portion of them. This sample has approximately 60,000 clones, with around 92% found just once. The source material was CD4+ T cells from peripheral blood mononuclear cells, sampled in the second trimester of pregnancy. The receptors were gathered from a female donor with multiple sclerosis, enrolled in a pregnancy study. Each CDR3 is given with its conserved first and last residue. The order of the fields is V gene, D gene, clone size, J gene, CDR3 protein. A D gene is named only where the DNA matches it firmly. Where a row states a size, it is once, few, many or the class of an expanded clone; other rows omit it.

TRBV6-5,TRBD1,-,TRBJ1-5,CASSRTGGDNQPQHF
TRBV5-4,-,-,TRBJ2-3,CASSLRGGWADTQYF
TRBV28,TRBD1,-,TRBJ2-1,CASSLQGGAPGEQFF
TRBV7-6,-,-,TRBJ1-3,CASSSFTGFGNTIYF
TRBV9,TRBD1,-,TRBJ2-3,CASSPRGGTGGDTQYF
TRBV5-4,-,-,TRBJ1-6,CVSSSSGNNSPLHF
TRBV19,-,-,TRBJ1-2,CASSHRPRYGYTF
TRBV30,TRBD1,-,TRBJ1-6,CASQMTGADSPLHF
TRBV6-5,TRBD2,-,TRBJ2-3,CASSLLAASTDTQYF
TRBV5-1,TRBD2,-,TRBJ2-2,CASSLEILGLHTGELFF
TRBV29-1,-,-,TRBJ2-3,CSVGGRARTDTQYF
TRBV27,-,-,TRBJ2-5,CASSLRRGWETQYF
TRBV6-6,TRBD2,-,TRBJ2-7,CASSFTSGRAEQYF
TRBV6-1,TRBD1,-,TRBJ1-5,CASSALDRAYQPQHF
TRBV5-1,TRBD2,once,TRBJ2-7,CASSLDSGGAYEQYF
TRBV28,-,-,TRBJ2-4,CASSLTGPAGNIQYF
TRBV29-1,TRBD1,-,TRBJ2-5,CSAGQGAETQYF
TRBV11-2,TRBD2,-,TRBJ2-2,CASSPIAGGSTGELFF
TRBV6-5,TRBD2,-,TRBJ2-5,CASSSSGRAQETQYF
TRBV29-1,-,-,TRBJ1-2,CSDHGDVRYGYTF
TRBV5-1,TRBD1,-,TRBJ1-5,CASSSGQGDQPQHF
TRBV9,-,once,TRBJ2-3,CASSVVSYTDTQYF
TRBV7-2,TRBD2,-,TRBJ2-5,CASSLFLAGGYQETQYF
TRBV11-3,TRBD2,-,TRBJ2-1,CASSLSGVLNNEQFF
TRBV5-1,-,-,TRBJ1-1,CASSLGRAGVTEAFF
TRBV6-1,TRBD2,-,TRBJ2-1,CASSEGLAGGNNEQFF